This T cell receptor (beta chain) originates from a study of type 1 regulatory T cells. About the research overall: This in vitro CD4 product, T-allo10, is enriched for Tr1 cells and alloantigen-specific.

Details on this clonotype: What it recognizes is unknown.

Study-wide results and caveats: Type 1 regulatory T cells had a more restricted TCR repertoire than non-type 1 regulatory T cells.

Each CDR3 protein gets one entry after TCRdb re-called the reads with MiXCR. The profile covers about 71,000 distinct CDR3 sequences, with around 20% appearing a single time and roughly 8.3% taken by the ten largest. Sequencing used cultured type 1 regulatory T (Tr1) cells, either the whole culture or a sorted fraction (not recorded which). The receptor comes from a human donor in good health.

The CDR3 protein is CASSLTRNTIYF. The CDR3 DNA sequence: TGTGCCAGCAGTTTAACGCGGAACACCATATATTTT. The genes are TRBV28 and TRBJ1-3, with D unresolved. Trimming removed 2 bases from V and 7 bases from J, with 6 bases in between. Germline CDR1 and CDR2: MDHEN and SYDVKM. The CDR3 is 12 residues long.